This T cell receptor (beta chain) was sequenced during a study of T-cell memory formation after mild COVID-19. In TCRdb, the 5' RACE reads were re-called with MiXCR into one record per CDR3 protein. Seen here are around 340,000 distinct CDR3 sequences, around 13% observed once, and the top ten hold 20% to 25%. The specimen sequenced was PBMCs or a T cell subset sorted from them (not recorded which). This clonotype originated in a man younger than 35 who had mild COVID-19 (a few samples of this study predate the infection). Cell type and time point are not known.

The CDR3: CASSYGRLQYF. The CDR3 nucleotides are TGTGCCAGCAGTTACGGCAGACTGCAGTACTTC. This rearrangement joins TRBV6-2 or TRBV6-3 to TRBJ2-7; D remains unclear. V was pared by 2 bases and J by 9 bases, with 8 bases between. Germline CDR1 is MNHEY and CDR2 is SVGEGT. The CDR3 loop spans 11 amino acids.